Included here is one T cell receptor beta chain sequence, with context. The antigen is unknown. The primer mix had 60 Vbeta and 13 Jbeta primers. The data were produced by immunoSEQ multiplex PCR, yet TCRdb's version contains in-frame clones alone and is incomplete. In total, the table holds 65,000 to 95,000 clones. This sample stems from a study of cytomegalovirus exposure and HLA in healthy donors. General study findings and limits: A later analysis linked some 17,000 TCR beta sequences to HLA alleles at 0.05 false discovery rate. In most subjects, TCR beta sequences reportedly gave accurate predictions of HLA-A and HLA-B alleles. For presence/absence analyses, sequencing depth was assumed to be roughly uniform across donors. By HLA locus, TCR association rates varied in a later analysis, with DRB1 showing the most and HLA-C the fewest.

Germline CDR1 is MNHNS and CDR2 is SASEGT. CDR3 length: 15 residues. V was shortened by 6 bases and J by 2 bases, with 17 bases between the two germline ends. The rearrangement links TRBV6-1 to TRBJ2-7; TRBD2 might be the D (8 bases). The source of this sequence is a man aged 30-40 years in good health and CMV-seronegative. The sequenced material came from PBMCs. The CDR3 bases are TGTGCCAGCAGGGGGCGGGGGGACAGCGCCTACGAGCAGTACTTC. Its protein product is CASRGRGDSAYEQYF.